The 22 T cell receptor beta chains below come from one sample, sequenced in a study of vaccination and CD4 T cells after COVID-19. As to treatment: approximately 10-day PBMC culture with coronavirus spike peptide pools or control peptides (ViraFEST assay). Sequencing of cultured CD4+ T cell DNA used the Oncomine TCR Beta short-read assay. TCRdb independently ran MiXCR on the PCR reads; one entry per CDR3 protein. The profile shows about 8,800 distinct CDR3 sequences, nearly 50% of them singletons. No antigens are known for them. Specimen: CD4+ T cells from blood, cultured in vitro. These receptors all come from a human donor who had recovered from COVID-19.

This chain joins TRBV2 and TRBJ1-2, with D unclear. Trimming pared 0 bases from V and 5 bases from J, leaving 13 bases between. This CDR3 contains 15 residues. Germline CDR1 SNHLY, CDR2 FYNNEI. The CDR3 DNA sequence: TGTGCCAGCAGTGAAGCGCCAAATGTACCGTATGGCTACACCTTC. This translates into CASSEAPNVPYGYTF.

V usage is TRBV7-6 and J usage is TRBJ2-7, with unresolved D. With 4 bases removed from V and 4 bases from J, the gap between germline ends came to 8 bases. CDR3 length: 12 amino acids. CDR1 is SGHVS and CDR2 is FNYEAQ in the germline V gene. Here the CDR3 reads CASSSSPYEQYF. The CDR3 DNA sequence: TGTGCCAGCAGCTCCTCCCCTTACGAGCAGTACTTC.

This clonotype has only a few counts. The chain couples TRBV5-1 to TRBJ1-2; 12 positions match TRBD1. Germline CDR1 SGHRS, CDR2 YFSETQ. V shed 0 bases and J 10 bases; nucleotides not matched to a gene: 7. The CDR3 has 15 residues. The CDR3 protein is CASSLAGTGGFDYTF. The DNA of the CDR3 is TGCGCCAGCAGCTTGGCTGGGACAGGGGGCTTTGACTACACCTTC.

CDR3 amino acids: CASSREEGSSGTKQYF. CDR3 DNA: TGTGCCAGCAGCCGGGAAGAAGGGTCTAGCGGGACTAAGCAGTACTTC. The chain combines TRBV4-2 with TRBJ2-7, with 9 bases matching TRBD2. The CDR3 consists of 16 residues. Germline values: CDR1 LGHNA, CDR2 YNFKEQ. With 4 bases clipped from V and 8 bases from J, the junction kept 15 bases outside the gene matches.

The gene calls are TRBV19 and TRBJ2-3, with TRBD2 as a possible D gene (7 bases). The V gene lost 6 bases and the J gene lost 7 bases, with 23 bases spanning the gap. The CDR3 is 16 residues long. Germline lookup yields CDR1 LNHDA and CDR2 SQIVND (reference sequence). This CDR3 reads CASSAGETGNRYTQYF. The CDR3 region has the DNA TGTGCCAGTAGCGCGGGGGAAACAGGGAATAGGTATACGCAGTATTTT.

This sequence joins TRBV7-8 and TRBJ1-2; TRBD1 is a possible D gene (6 bases). The ends were cut back, 5 bases at V and 1 base at J, with 8 bases in the middle. CDR1 is SGHVS and CDR2 is FQNEAQ in the germline V gene. The CDR3 totals 13 residues. CDR3 DNA: TGTGCCAGCAGCACACAGGGTAACTATGGCTACACCTTC. It is translated as CASSTQGNYGYTF.

This clonotype appeared a few times. This sequence joins TRBV24-1 and TRBJ2-5; D gene uncertain. Germline V gives CDR1 KGHDR, CDR2 SFDVKD. V was shortened by 4 bases and J by 4 bases, with 9 bases between the two germline ends. The CDR3 contains 13 residues. CDR3 protein: CATSDPAGETQYF. CDR3 DNA sequence: TGTGCCACCAGTGACCCGGCAGGAGAGACCCAGTACTTC.

The CDR3 here is CASSSGQGWNSPLHF. CDR3 nucleotide sequence: TGTGCCAGCAGCTCAGGACAGGGGTGGAATTCACCCCTCCACTTT. V and J are TRBV11-2 and TRBJ1-6, with 9 bases lining up with TRBD1. CDR3 size: 15 residues. Germline V gene lookup returns CDR1 SGHAT and CDR2 FQNNGV. J gave up 7 bases and V 4 bases, and 5 bases lay outside the gene matches.

The J gene is TRBJ1-6, the V gene TRBV6-1; unclear D gene. Between the trimmed V and J ends, which lost 1 base and 6 bases, there was a span of 7 bases. The germline V gene has CDR1 MNHNS and CDR2 SASEGT. The CDR3 consists of 14 residues. The CDR3 nucleotides are TGTGCCAGCAGTGAAGTAACAGCTAATTCACCCCTCCACTTT. This sequence encodes CASSEVTANSPLHF.

The chain carries TRBV2 and TRBJ2-1; 9 positions match TRBD2. CDR3 length: 14 residues. V gave up 11 bases and J gave up 9 bases; unmatched junction bases: 14. Looked up from germline, CDR1 is SNHLY and CDR2 is FYNNEI. The CDR3 is CASKGWREGAEQFF. CDR3 nucleotide sequence: TGTGCCTCTAAGGGCTGGCGGGAGGGTGCTGAGCAGTTCTTC.

The J gene is TRBJ2-2, the V gene TRBV15; D may be TRBD1 (7 bases). V was pared by 0 bases and J by 5 bases, with 13 bases between. The germline V gene encodes CDR1 LNHNV and CDR2 YYDKDF (reference sequence). This CDR3 region has 16 residues. The CDR3 is CATSRDPGGRTGELFF. CDR3 coding DNA: TGTGCCACCAGCAGAGATCCAGGGGGGCGTACCGGGGAGCTGTTTTTT.

The rearrangement links TRBV2 to TRBJ2-3, with 7 bases lining up with TRBD2. V dropped 8 bases and J dropped 2; count of bases not matched to a gene: 7. The germline V gene has CDR1 SNHLY and CDR2 FYNNEI. The CDR3 has 14 residues. CDR3 loop: CASSKRGLTDTQYF. DNA of the CDR3: TGTGCCAGCTCTAAGCGGGGACTCACAGATACGCAGTATTTT.

The chain combines TRBV27 with TRBJ2-1; TRBD2 matches at 8 bases. V dropped 2 bases and J dropped 4; count of bases not matched to a gene: 7. Germline CDR1 reads MNHEY; CDR2 reads SMNVEV (reference sequence). This CDR3 has 16 amino acids. The CDR3 DNA follows: TGTGCCAGCAGTTTACTTTTAGCGGGGCCGTACAATGAGCAGTTCTTC. It yields the protein CASSLLLAGPYNEQFF.

The chain links TRBV24-1 to TRBJ2-1; 7 bases map to TRBD1. The junction had 14 bases not matched to a gene; V was cut back by 10 bases and J by 6 bases. The germline gives CDR1 KGHDR, CDR2 SFDVKD. CDR3 length: 15 amino acids. The CDR3 bases are TGTGCCACTGCGTCGTTCACAGGGGCTGTCAATGAGCAGTTCTTC. Its protein product is CATASFTGAVNEQFF.

The rearrangement uses TRBV20-1 and TRBJ1-1; D may be TRBD1 (6 bases). The CDR3 is 13 residues long. V was shortened by 4 bases and J by 3 bases, with 12 bases between the two germline ends. The germline V gene has CDR1 DFQATT and CDR2 SNEGSKA (reference sequence). CDR3 region: CSATGQLDTEAFF. The CDR3 DNA sequence: TGCAGTGCTACCGGACAGTTGGACACTGAAGCTTTCTTT.

This clonotype has only a few counts. The gene calls are TRBV25-1 and TRBJ1-2, with no clear D. In germline, CDR1 is MGHDK, CDR2 SYGVNS. The CDR3 totals 11 residues. Trimming took 7 bases from V and 8 from J, leaving 11 bases between them. CDR3 residues: CASNDGVGYTF. CDR3 DNA sequence: TGTGCCAGCAACGATGGGGTCGGCTACACCTTC.

CDR3 in DNA: TGCAGTGCCCCGGGACAGGGGCCTGAAGCTTTCTTT. Its translation: CSAPGQGPEAFF. The chain carries TRBV20-1 and TRBJ1-1; 10 bases are shared with TRBD1. CDR1 and CDR2 (germline): DFQATT, SNEGSKA (reference sequence). The CDR3 consists of 12 residues. V shed 6 bases, J shed 6 bases, and the junction held 4 bases outside the gene matches.

The chain couples TRBV29-1 to TRBJ2-1; D unresolved. The CDR3 totals 13 residues. Trimming shortened V by 3 bases and J by 2 bases, and 8 bases separated the two germline ends. Looked up from germline, CDR1 is SQVTM and CDR2 is ANQGSEA. The CDR3 region has the DNA TGCAGCGTTGATTTAGTTACCTACAATGAGCAGTTCTTC. Residues: CSVDLVTYNEQFF.

The rearrangement uses TRBV5-1 and TRBJ2-7; D tentatively fits TRBD1 or TRBD2 (5 bases each). In germline, CDR1 is SGHRS, CDR2 YFSETQ. This CDR3 comprises 15 residues. V gave up 3 bases and J gave up 3 bases, with 16 bases separating them. In DNA form, the CDR3 reads TGCGCCAGCAGCTCGAGTGCCGCAGGGAGCTACGAGCAGTACTTC. It specifies CASSSSAAGSYEQYF.

This clonotype was seen only a few times. V gene TRBV19 combines with J gene TRBJ1-5; 7 positions agree with TRBD1. Germline CDR1 LNHDA, CDR2 SQIVND (reference sequence). The CDR3 extends over 18 amino acids. Unmatched junction bases numbered 11, after V lost 3 bases and J lost 0 bases. CDR3 protein: CASSILRTGTFSNQPQHF. The DNA of the CDR3 is TGTGCCAGTAGTATCTTAAGGACAGGTACCTTTAGCAATCAGCCCCAGCATTTT.

The table lists this clonotype with a few counts. The rearrangement uses TRBV6-2 or TRBV6-3 and TRBJ1-4, with TRBD1 as a possible D gene (6 bases). The V end lost 2 bases, the J end lost 7 bases, and 14 bases lay between the germline ends. The CDR3 is made up of 15 amino acids. Germline CDR1 MNHEY, CDR2 SVGEGT. CDR3 bases: TGTGCCAGCAGTTACGCGGGGGCATCAAGTGAAAAACTGTTTTTT. This gives the protein CASSYAGASSEKLFF.

The rearrangement uses TRBV6-2 or TRBV6-3 and TRBJ1-2; a possible D gene is TRBD1 (6 bases). Trimming removed 6 bases at V and 5 bases at J, with 16 bases between. The CDR3 is 14 amino acids. CDR1 MNHEY and CDR2 SVGEGT come from the germline V gene. The CDR3 nucleotides are TGTGCCAGCAGCTACCATCAGGGGTCGTATGGCTACACCTTC. Encoded protein: CASSYHQGSYGYTF.